The 2 T cell receptor beta chains given below trace back to one sample, sequenced in a study of response to subunit inactivated influenza vaccine. TCRdb re-analysed the RT-PCR reads in MiXCR, keeping a single row per CDR3 protein. The table records fewer than 250,000 distinct CDR3 sequences, approximately 15% of them present only once. The sequenced sample was CD8+ T cells sorted from PBMCs, obtained 5 to 6 days after vaccination. The receptors were sampled from a man in his fifties or sixties who received an inactivated influenza vaccine.

This clonotype was observed a few times. The rearrangement joins TRBV12-3 or TRBV12-4 to TRBJ1-2, with D perhaps matching TRBD1 (5 bases). Trimming took off 2 bases at V and 2 bases at J, with 12 bases between the two ends. The CDR3 spans 15 residues. The CDR3: CASSLKSDSNYGYTF. CDR3 in DNA: TGTGCCAGCAGTTTAAAGAGCGACAGCAACTATGGCTACACCTTC.

This clonotype was picked up many times. The genes are TRBV27 and TRBJ2-1, with a weak D call TRBD2 (5 bases). The germline V gene has CDR1 MNHEY and CDR2 SMNVEV (reference sequence). V shed 5 bases and J shed 9 bases, with 8 bases lying between them. CDR3 size: 11 residues. The CDR3 bases are TGTGCCAGCAGTACCGGACTTGAGCAGTTCTTC. Translated: CASSTGLEQFF.